This T cell receptor (beta chain) stems from a study of shared clonotypes between healthy human individuals (dated by TCRdb to 2020 to 2022). Study-wide context: A couple of women and a few men aged 18 to 49 years were included in the cohort. To increase sequencing depth and limit assay-specific biases, different laboratories used diverse techniques to prepare libraries and sequence TCR repertoires. To estimate repertoire size and how much clonotype sharing occurs between individuals, the study deeply sequenced the blood TCR repertoires of several healthy adults. Between about 0.85 and 9.5 billion PBMCs per donor were obtained by leukapheresis. For each donor, CD4 naive and CD4 memory were each given three plates, CD8 naive was given two plates, and CD8 memory was given one plate.

V lost 1 base and J lost 1 base; the stretch between them is 19 bases long. Including the terminal cysteine and phenylalanine, the CDR3 comprises 18 residues. Just CDR3 DNA is preserved here, 54 bases in frame from base 1. CDR1 and CDR2 were assigned from the germline V gene as MDHEN and SYDVKM. In the case of this clone: It lacks a known antigen. No base qualities exist here, and no much larger clone lies one base off it.

On the study overall, not on this receptor specifically: Based on pairwise subsampling, the degree of clonotype sharing among donors was expected to be affected by sequencing depth. Sharing across several donors was observed for about 5% of naive CD4, 3% to 3.5% of naive CD8, 2% to 2.5% of memory CD4, and less than 0.45% of memory CD8 clonotypes. The genetic and exposure-history diversity represented was limited by the small number of donors. Clonotypes shared by all four sorted-subset donors showed higher generation probabilities than non-shared clonotypes. Even with the large sequencing depth, rarefaction of the sorted-subset datasets indicated that sequencing was incomplete. Sampling was limited to blood, and TCR repertoires in tissue likely differ from TCR repertoires in blood. Naive subsets generally had larger estimated clonotype richness than memory subsets.

Using the deep immunoSEQ assay, multiplex PCR amplified TCR CDR3 regions from genomic DNA. Extracted genomic DNA from each cell subset was spread evenly across all wells of several immunoSEQ 96-well plates, with each plate serving as a replicate. Each replicate PCR for sorted subsets received approximately 200 ng genomic DNA, equal to tens of thousands of T cell genomes. Purified libraries were measured with a Qubit 3.0 fluorometer, size-checked on a Bioanalyzer 2100, and measured again with the KAPA Library Quantification kit. A separate single-read 150-cycle Illumina NextSeq 550 flow cell was used to sequence each immunoSEQ 96-well plate. As for how the authors treated the data: Because only junctional sequences without quality scores were contained in the immunoSEQ output, filtering matching that applied to full-length reads could not be performed. Sequences were annotated with PyIR, a Python wrapper for IgBLAST v1.9, using IMGT germline references to assign V/J genes and CDR3. Reads were filtered out if the reads had weak V/J assignments (E-value above 1e-6), no CDR3, stop codons, out-of-frame junctions, or ambiguous translated residues. V3J clonotypes were defined as sequences sharing the same inferred V gene, J gene, and CDR3 amino acid sequence. The percentage overlap between two repertoires was calculated by dividing the number of shared unique clonotypes by the size of the smaller repertoire. RTK rarefaction, the Chao1 estimator, and Recon v2.1 estimates of unobserved clonotypes were used to assess repertoire richness. For all TCRbeta clonotypes obtained by the gDNA method from a few donors, generation probabilities were computed with OLGA. Here the immuneACCESS table is served through TCRdb, limited to in-frame sequences with V and J called. Missing clones are a known gap in these copies; in checked studies unresolved V genes cover under half, and the rest lacks a known reason. Clone size and the V and J calls come from that table; the DNA yielded D and trimming. Recorded for this sample are hundreds of thousands of clones; 90% to 97% of them occurred a single time. The ten largest clones take up about 0.25% of the sample.

CD8 naive samples were obtained by positive selection for CCR7 among CD45RO-negative cells, yielding a CD45RA+CCR7+ population from which TemRA cells were excluded. The donors were healthy, HIV-negative adults with no recently reported acute infections or vaccinations. All donors were Caucasian adults living in Nashville, Tennessee, USA. Blood was collected by leukapheresis, and PBMCs were isolated by Ficoll-Histopaque density gradient centrifugation and then cryopreserved in liquid nitrogen vapor phase. Purity and quantity of every magnetically sorted T cell population were checked by analytical flow cytometry. Genomic DNA was isolated from each sorted fraction and quantified by UV absorbance on a Nanodrop 2000c.

The V gene is TRBV28 and the J gene is TRBJ2-5; no confident D gene assignment can be made. Sequencing was performed on naive CD8+ T cells sorted from blood. The sample's cell subset or site label is to be understood as: CD45RA+CCR7+. This clonotype originated in a man aged 25-45 years in good health. The CDR3 here reads CASSLFSGESPSQETQYF. The DNA is as follows: TGTGCCAGCAGTTTATTTTCTGGGGAAAGCCCTTCCCAAGAGACCCAGTACTTC.